This TCR beta chain was captured by sequencing in a study of blood T cell repertoires in COVID-19. Across the study: Material from acute and convalescent COVID-19 was sourced from the United States, Italy and Spain.

Per the original methods: Nucleated cell number was recorded as an estimate derived from reference gene primer amplification. TCRdb keeps only in-frame clones here, not all; method: immunoSEQ multiplex PCR. V and J calls and clone size are copied from that table; D and trimming were computed from the DNA. The sample lists about 430,000 clones; 88% were seen once. Clinical history reported by participants formed the basis on which cohorts were assigned. Trimming took 5 bases from V and 1 from J; bases not matched to a gene: 10. The CDR3 consists of 16 residues. Looked up from germline, CDR1 is KGHSH and CDR2 is LQKENI.

The specimen sequenced was PBMCs or T cells enriched from blood (not recorded which). This sequence joins TRBV18 and TRBJ1-1, with 7 bases fitting TRBD1. The TCR sequence derives from a woman aged 18 to 35 who had been exposed to COVID-19. Here the CDR3 DNA reads TGTGCCAGCTCAAGACAGGGAACGGGTGGGAACACTGAAGCTTTCTTT. This translates into CASSRQGTGGNTEAFF.